The rows below give T cell receptor beta chains drawn from one sample of a study of blood T cells in healthy people across ages. One entry per CDR3 protein, called by TCRdb with MiXCR from the 5' RACE reads. The table includes 790,000 or so distinct CDR3 sequences, about half detected once. The sample consisted of blood. The receptors were gathered from a man aged 80 or over in good health. Both conserved end residues are part of each CDR3. The order of the fields is V gene, D gene, J gene, clone size, CDR3 protein, CDR3 DNA. D genes are given only for firm matches. Part of the rows lack a size; the others show once, few, many or a class for expanded clones.

V gene: TRBV6-5; D gene: TRBD1; J gene: TRBJ2-5; clone size: once; CDR3 protein: CASSYLGQGRETQYF; CDR3 DNA: TGTGCCAGCAGTTACCTTGGACAGGGAAGGGAGACCCAGTACTTC
V gene: TRBV9; D gene: -; J gene: TRBJ2-5; clone size: many; CDR3 protein: CASSPRTINGGETQYF; CDR3 DNA: TGTGCCAGCAGCCCCCGGACTATCAATGGTGGAGAGACCCAGTACTTC
V gene: TRBV20-1; D gene: -; J gene: TRBJ1-4; clone size: -; CDR3 protein: CSARTRLNEKLFF; CDR3 DNA: TGCAGTGCACGGACAAGGCTTAATGAAAAACTGTTTTTT
V gene: TRBV20-1; D gene: -; J gene: TRBJ2-5; clone size: -; CDR3 protein: CSARVLDGLQYF; CDR3 DNA: TGCAGTGCTAGAGTCCTTGACGGATTGCAGTACTTC
V gene: TRBV7-2; D gene: TRBD1; J gene: TRBJ2-5; clone size: -; CDR3 protein: CASSLAFGDSPVQYF; CDR3 DNA: TGTGCCAGCAGCTTAGCATTCGGGGACAGCCCTGTCCAGTACTTC
V gene: TRBV6-1; D gene: -; J gene: TRBJ2-3; clone size: few; CDR3 protein: CASSQGPPDTQYF; CDR3 DNA: TGTGCCAGCAGTCAGGGGCCCCCAGATACGCAGTATTTT
V gene: TRBV11-2; D gene: -; J gene: TRBJ2-1; clone size: -; CDR3 protein: CASSLIGHGFF; CDR3 DNA: TGTGCCAGCAGCTTAATTGGACACGGGTTCTTC
V gene: TRBV2; D gene: -; J gene: TRBJ1-2; clone size: -; CDR3 protein: CASSDDFYGYTF; CDR3 DNA: TGTGCCAGCAGTGACGATTTCTATGGCTACACCTTC
V gene: TRBV2; D gene: TRBD1; J gene: TRBJ2-1; clone size: -; CDR3 protein: CASLTGGSYNEQFF; CDR3 DNA: TGTGCCAGTTTGACAGGGGGATCCTACAATGAGCAGTTCTTC
V gene: TRBV20-1; D gene: TRBD2; J gene: TRBJ2-1; clone size: -; CDR3 protein: CSVGTSGSASYNEQFF; CDR3 DNA: TGCAGTGTAGGGACTAGCGGAAGTGCTTCCTACAATGAGCAGTTCTTC
V gene: TRBV12-3/TRBV12-4; D gene: -; J gene: TRBJ1-6; clone size: -; CDR3 protein: CASSSGEPGISPLHF; CDR3 DNA: TGTGCCAGCAGCTCAGGGGAACCGGGGATTTCACCCCTCCACTTT
V gene: TRBV20-1; D gene: -; J gene: TRBJ2-5; clone size: many; CDR3 protein: CGVDGRWETQYF; CDR3 DNA: TGCGGTGTCGACGGGAGATGGGAGACCCAGTACTTC
V gene: TRBV7-2; D gene: -; J gene: TRBJ2-5; clone size: -; CDR3 protein: CASSPGLLKETQYF; CDR3 DNA: TGTGCCAGCAGCCCGGGACTCCTTAAAGAGACCCAGTACTTC
V gene: TRBV4-2; D gene: TRBD2; J gene: TRBJ2-4; clone size: few; CDR3 protein: CASSQDTGLAATPAKNIQYF; CDR3 DNA: TGTGCCAGCAGCCAAGATACGGGACTAGCGGCCACCCCAGCCAAAAATATTCAGTACTTC
V gene: TRBV28; D gene: TRBD2; J gene: TRBJ2-1; clone size: -; CDR3 protein: CASSQIGGTSDNEQFF; CDR3 DNA: TGTGCCAGCAGTCAAATAGGCGGGACTAGCGACAATGAGCAGTTCTTC
V gene: TRBV6-5; D gene: -; J gene: TRBJ1-2; clone size: -; CDR3 protein: CASSYSGGVSGYTF; CDR3 DNA: TGTGCCAGCAGTTATTCGGGAGGTGTTAGTGGCTACACCTTC
V gene: TRBV5-1; D gene: -; J gene: TRBJ1-2; clone size: -; CDR3 protein: CASSLAVGRRNYGYTF; CDR3 DNA: TGCGCCAGCAGCTTGGCGGTAGGACGGAGAAACTATGGCTACACCTTC
V gene: TRBV4-3; D gene: -; J gene: TRBJ2-5; clone size: -; CDR3 protein: CASSQEPAGTVGQYF; CDR3 DNA: TGCGCCAGCAGCCAAGAACCGGCAGGGACGGTGGGGCAGTACTTC
V gene: TRBV5-1; D gene: TRBD1; J gene: TRBJ2-7; clone size: -; CDR3 protein: CASSLIRDSISYEQYF; CDR3 DNA: TGCGCCAGCAGCCTGATACGGGACAGTATCTCCTACGAGCAGTACTTC
V gene: TRBV5-1; D gene: -; J gene: TRBJ2-3; clone size: -; CDR3 protein: CASSLGGPLMEQYF; CDR3 DNA: TGCGCCAGCAGCTTGGGGGGGCCCTTAATGGAGCAGTATTTT
V gene: TRBV6-1; D gene: -; J gene: TRBJ1-1; clone size: few; CDR3 protein: CASSGTVNTEAFF; CDR3 DNA: TGTGCCAGCAGTGGGACGGTGAACACTGAAGCTTTCTTT
V gene: TRBV6-2/TRBV6-3; D gene: -; J gene: TRBJ2-1; clone size: -; CDR3 protein: CASSYLRGPKSEQFF; CDR3 DNA: TGTGCCAGCAGTTACCTCCGAGGACCGAAGAGTGAGCAGTTCTTC
V gene: TRBV20-1; D gene: -; J gene: TRBJ2-6; clone size: many; CDR3 protein: CSAGGSSGANVLTF; CDR3 DNA: TGCAGTGCAGGCGGTAGCTCTGGGGCCAACGTCCTGACTTTC
V gene: TRBV15; D gene: -; J gene: TRBJ1-5; clone size: -; CDR3 protein: CATSRDKINQPQHF; CDR3 DNA: TGTGCCACCAGCAGAGATAAGATCAATCAGCCCCAGCATTTT
V gene: TRBV6-2/TRBV6-3; D gene: TRBD1; J gene: TRBJ1-1; clone size: -; CDR3 protein: CASSYLDRVAEAFF; CDR3 DNA: TGTGCCAGCAGTTACCTCGACAGGGTTGCTGAAGCTTTCTTT
V gene: TRBV5-1; D gene: TRBD2; J gene: TRBJ2-3; clone size: -; CDR3 protein: CASSYQTSGSADTQYF; CDR3 DNA: TGCGCCAGCAGCTATCAGACTAGCGGGAGCGCAGATACGCAGTATTTT
V gene: TRBV7-2; D gene: TRBD1; J gene: TRBJ2-1; clone size: many; CDR3 protein: CASSLTGKNEQFF; CDR3 DNA: TGTGCCAGCAGCCTGACAGGGAAAAATGAGCAGTTCTTC
V gene: TRBV20-1; D gene: -; J gene: TRBJ2-7; clone size: -; CDR3 protein: CSAPRSDSGGYYEQYF; CDR3 DNA: TGCAGTGCTCCCCGTTCCGATAGTGGAGGGTACTACGAGCAGTACTTC
V gene: TRBV20-1; D gene: TRBD1; J gene: TRBJ2-6; clone size: -; CDR3 protein: CSAMDRRSGANVLTF; CDR3 DNA: TGCAGTGCTATGGACAGGCGCTCTGGGGCCAACGTCCTGACTTTC
V gene: TRBV15; D gene: TRBD1; J gene: TRBJ1-1; clone size: few; CDR3 protein: CATSSGTGGFEAFF; CDR3 DNA: TGTGCCACCAGCAGCGGGACAGGGGGTTTTGAAGCTTTCTTT
V gene: TRBV24-1; D gene: TRBD2; J gene: TRBJ2-1; clone size: few; CDR3 protein: CATSGQTSGSFNEQFF; CDR3 DNA: TGTGCCACCAGTGGTCAGACTAGCGGGAGTTTCAATGAGCAGTTCTTC
V gene: TRBV7-8; D gene: -; J gene: TRBJ1-2; clone size: -; CDR3 protein: CASSHLGTTSNYGYTF; CDR3 DNA: TGTGCCAGCAGCCACCTTGGGACAACATCTAACTATGGCTACACCTTC
V gene: TRBV5-1; D gene: -; J gene: TRBJ2-3; clone size: -; CDR3 protein: CASSLSGWNTDTQYF; CDR3 DNA: TGCGCCAGCAGCTTGTCAGGTTGGAACACAGATACGCAGTATTTT
V gene: TRBV6-5; D gene: -; J gene: TRBJ1-6; clone size: -; CDR3 protein: CATNPGTHDNSPLHF; CDR3 DNA: TGTGCCACCAACCCCGGGACACACGATAATTCACCCCTCCACTTT
V gene: TRBV12-3/TRBV12-4; D gene: TRBD2; J gene: TRBJ2-1; clone size: -; CDR3 protein: CASRLAGLSGEQFF; CDR3 DNA: TGTGCCAGTAGACTAGCGGGACTCTCGGGTGAGCAGTTCTTC
V gene: TRBV7-9; D gene: -; J gene: TRBJ2-1; clone size: once; CDR3 protein: CASNLGRDGRNEQFF; CDR3 DNA: TGTGCCAGCAACTTAGGGCGGGACGGGCGAAATGAGCAGTTCTTC
V gene: TRBV9; D gene: TRBD2; J gene: TRBJ2-1; clone size: -; CDR3 protein: CASSGRTSEYNEQFF; CDR3 DNA: TGTGCCAGCAGCGGAAGGACTAGCGAGTACAATGAGCAGTTCTTC
V gene: TRBV21-1; D gene: -; J gene: TRBJ2-1; clone size: -; CDR3 protein: CASSETSDSETQFF; CDR3 DNA: TGTGCCAGCAGCGAAACTAGCGATTCGGAGACCCAGTTCTTC
V gene: TRBV24-1; D gene: -; J gene: TRBJ1-1; clone size: -; CDR3 protein: CATRGQLNTEAFF; CDR3 DNA: TGTGCCACCAGAGGACAACTGAACACTGAAGCTTTCTTT
V gene: TRBV28; D gene: TRBD1; J gene: TRBJ1-4; clone size: -; CDR3 protein: CASSTRDRGREKLFF; CDR3 DNA: TGTGCCAGCAGTACCCGGGACAGGGGTCGAGAAAAACTGTTTTTT
V gene: TRBV4-2; D gene: -; J gene: TRBJ1-1; clone size: -; CDR3 protein: CASSQDPTPNTEAFF; CDR3 DNA: TGTGCCAGCAGCCAAGATCCCACACCAAACACTGAAGCTTTCTTT
V gene: TRBV10-3; D gene: -; J gene: TRBJ1-1; clone size: -; CDR3 protein: CATHTWGGEAFF; CDR3 DNA: TGTGCCACCCACACCTGGGGCGGTGAAGCTTTCTTT
V gene: TRBV12-3/TRBV12-4; D gene: TRBD2; J gene: TRBJ2-1; clone size: -; CDR3 protein: CASSRLAVTSYNEQFF; CDR3 DNA: TGTGCCAGCAGCCGACTAGCGGTTACATCCTACAATGAGCAGTTCTTC
V gene: TRBV7-2; D gene: TRBD2; J gene: TRBJ2-7; clone size: -; CDR3 protein: CASSPYSGSQYEQYF; CDR3 DNA: TGTGCCAGCAGCCCGTATAGCGGGAGTCAATACGAGCAGTACTTC
V gene: TRBV5-8; D gene: -; J gene: TRBJ2-6; clone size: once; CDR3 protein: CASSLRRHWTGANVLTF; CDR3 DNA: TGTGCCAGCAGCTTGAGGAGACACTGGACTGGGGCCAACGTCCTGACTTTC
V gene: TRBV20-1; D gene: TRBD1; J gene: TRBJ1-1; clone size: -; CDR3 protein: CSGNDRVATEAFF; CDR3 DNA: TGCAGTGGGAATGACAGGGTAGCCACTGAAGCTTTCTTT
V gene: TRBV10-1; D gene: -; J gene: TRBJ2-3; clone size: -; CDR3 protein: CASSDIGTTDTQYF; CDR3 DNA: TGCGCCAGCAGTGATATCGGGACCACAGATACGCAGTATTTT
V gene: TRBV6-1; D gene: TRBD2; J gene: TRBJ2-5; clone size: few; CDR3 protein: CASSALPGLAGGQETQYF; CDR3 DNA: TGTGCCAGCAGTGCCCTACCTGGACTAGCGGGAGGCCAAGAGACCCAGTACTTC